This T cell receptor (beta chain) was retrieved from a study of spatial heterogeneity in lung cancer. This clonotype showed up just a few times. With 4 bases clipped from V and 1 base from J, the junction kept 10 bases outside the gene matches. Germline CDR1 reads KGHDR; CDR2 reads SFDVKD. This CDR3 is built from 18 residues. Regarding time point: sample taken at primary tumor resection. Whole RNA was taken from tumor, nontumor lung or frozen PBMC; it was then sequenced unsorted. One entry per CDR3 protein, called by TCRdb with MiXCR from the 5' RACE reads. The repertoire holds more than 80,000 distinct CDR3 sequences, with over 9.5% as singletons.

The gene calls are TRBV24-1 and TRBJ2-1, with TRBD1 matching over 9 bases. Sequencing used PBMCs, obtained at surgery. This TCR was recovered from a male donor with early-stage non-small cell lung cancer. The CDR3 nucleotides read TGTGCCACCAGTGACGAACCGGGACAGGGAATTTCCTACAATGAGCAGTTCTTC. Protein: CATSDEPGQGISYNEQFF.